This entry lists 10 T cell receptor beta chains sequenced from one sample in a study of response to subunit inactivated influenza vaccine. MiXCR was run by TCRdb on the RT-PCR reads, yielding one entry per CDR3 protein. The table includes about half a million distinct CDR3 sequences, approximately 11% detected once. Source: PBMCs from blood, taken roughly 48 days after vaccination. The receptors originated from a man in his forties or fifties who received an inactivated influenza vaccine.

The chain links TRBV9 to TRBJ2-7; 8 nucleotides match TRBD2. V shed 1 base and J 2 bases; nucleotides not matched to a gene: 5. CDR1 and CDR2 from the germline V gene are SGDLS and YYNGEE. This CDR3 spans 15 amino acids. The CDR3 here is CASSVSPSGPYEQYF. The CDR3 DNA sequence: TGTGCCAGCAGCGTATCACCTAGCGGGCCCTACGAGCAGTACTTC.

In DNA, the CDR3 is TGTGCCAGCAGCCAAGCAGACAGCTCTGGAAACACCATATATTTT. It specifies CASSQADSSGNTIYF. The rearrangement uses TRBV4-2 and TRBJ1-3; possibly TRBD1 for D (5 bases). CDR3 length: 15 residues. Trimming removed 1 base at V and 0 bases at J, with 7 bases between. The germline gives CDR1 LGHNA, CDR2 YNFKEQ.

This clonotype was seen ten or more times. The chain joins TRBV12-5 to TRBJ2-2; TRBD2 matches at 10 bases. Germline V gene sequence: CDR1 LGHNT, CDR2 FRNRAP. The CDR3 is made up of 15 amino acids. The ends lost 5 bases at V and 3 bases at J; junction bases unmatched: 3. The chain's CDR3 is CASGPGLADTGELFF. DNA of the CDR3: TGTGCTAGTGGTCCCGGACTAGCGGACACCGGGGAGCTGTTTTTT.

This clonotype has only a few counts. The gene calls are TRBV6-1 and TRBJ2-7, with 7 nucleotides matching TRBD1. In germline, CDR1 is MNHNS, CDR2 SASEGT. CDR3 length: 15 amino acids. Unmatched junction bases numbered 7, after V lost 5 bases and J lost 0 bases. CDR3 sequence: CASSTPGQSSYEQYF. CDR3 in DNA: TGTGCCAGCAGTACGCCGGGACAGAGCTCCTACGAGCAGTACTTC.

This clonotype occurred a few times. This chain links TRBV7-9 with TRBJ2-2; maybe TRBD2 (5 bases). In germline, CDR1 is SEHNR, CDR2 FQNEAQ (reference sequence). The V gene lost 4 bases and the J gene lost 7 bases, with 10 bases spanning the gap. This CDR3 region has 13 residues. The CDR3 bases are TGTGCCAGCAGCTCAACCGAGGGCGGGGAGCTGTTTTTT. This gives the protein CASSSTEGGELFF. The entire variable domain, with the rest obtained from reference TRBV7-9 and TRBJ2-2, is as follows: DTGVSQNPRHKITKRGQNVTFRCDPISEHNRLYWYRQTLGQGPEFLTYFQNEAQLEKSRLLSDRFSAERPKGSFSTLEIQRTEQGDSAMYLCASSSTEGGELFFGEGSRLTVL.

This clonotype has just a few counts. The chain has TRBV4-2 and TRBJ2-2; 8 nucleotides align to TRBD2. Germline values: CDR1 LGHNA, CDR2 YNFKEQ. V shed 1 base and J 4 bases; nucleotides not matched to a gene: 8. This CDR3 contains 17 residues. In nucleotides, the CDR3 is TGTGCCAGCAGCCAAGGAACTAGCGGTGCAATCACCGGGGAGCTGTTTTTT. It encodes CASSQGTSGAITGELFF.

In this sample, this clonotype turned up many times. The rearrangement uses TRBV12-3 or TRBV12-4 and TRBJ2-7; D ambiguous. The CDR3 is made up of 11 amino acids. V lost 5 bases, J lost 3 bases, and 5 bases lay in between. Here the CDR3 DNA reads TGTGCCAGCAGTAGGTTCTACGAGCAGTACTTC. It is translated as CASSRFYEQYF.

There are many counts of this clonotype. J is TRBJ2-3 and V is TRBV20-1; D may correspond to TRBD1 or TRBD2 (6 bases each). The V end was cut by 3 bases, the J end by 2 bases, with 12 bases between. Germline V lookup: CDR1 DFQATT, CDR2 SNEGSKA (reference sequence). This CDR3 comprises 14 residues. The CDR3 DNA follows: TGCAGTGCTAGGGAGGGGGTATACACAGATACGCAGTATTTT. The encoded protein is CSAREGVYTDTQYF.

A note on this clonotype: A read error is possible here, since a much larger clone lies one base away. This chain links TRBV25-1 with TRBJ2-7; 8 bases agree with TRBD1. The trim removed 4 bases at V and 7 bases at J, leaving 3 bases unmatched. The CDR3 runs to 12 residues. Per germline, CDR1 MGHDK and CDR2 SYGVNS. The CDR3 DNA sequence: TGTGCCAGCAGTGGGACAGGGAGTGAGCAGTACTTC. The encoded protein is CASSGTGSEQYF.

CDR3 coding DNA: TGTGCCAGCGAGAAGGACCCCTACGAGCAGTACTTC. It translates to CASEKDPYEQYF. The rearrangement uses TRBV5-5 and TRBJ2-7; D remains unclear. Germline V gene data show CDR1 as SGHKS and CDR2 as YYEKEE (reference sequence). Trimming shortened V by 7 bases and J by 2 bases, and 10 bases separated the two germline ends. CDR3 length: 12 amino acids.